This TCR beta chain was sequenced for a study of CD8+ T cells in alopecia areata. Germline loops: CDR1 MGHRA, CDR2 YSYEKL. V dropped 4 bases and J dropped 4 bases, with 10 bases sitting between them. The CDR3 is made up of 13 amino acids. RNA extraction and reverse transcription yielded cDNA as sequencing template. Assay: immunoSEQ multiplex PCR; the TCRdb copy retains only in-frame clones and omits some. Here the sample spans around 35,000 clones, roughly half being singletons. The sequenced sample consisted of NKG2D-high CD8+ T cells sorted from blood. The chain uses TRBV4-1 and TRBJ2-5; D is perhaps TRBD1 (5 bases). This TCR was sampled from a human donor with alopecia areata. The CDR3 sequence is CASSPEGVETQYF. CDR3 nucleotides: TGCGCCAGCAGCCCGGAAGGGGTAGAGACCCAGTACTTC.